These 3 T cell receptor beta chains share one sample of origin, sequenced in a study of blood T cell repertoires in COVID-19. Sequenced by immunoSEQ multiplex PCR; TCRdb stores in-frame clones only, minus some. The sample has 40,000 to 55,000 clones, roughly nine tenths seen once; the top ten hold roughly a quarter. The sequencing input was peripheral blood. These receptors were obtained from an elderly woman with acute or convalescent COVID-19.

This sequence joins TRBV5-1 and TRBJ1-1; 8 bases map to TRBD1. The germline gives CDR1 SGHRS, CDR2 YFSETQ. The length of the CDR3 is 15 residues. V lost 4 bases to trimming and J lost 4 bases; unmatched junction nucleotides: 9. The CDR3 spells CASSPGQGEGTEAFF. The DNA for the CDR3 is TGCGCCAGCAGCCCTGGACAGGGCGAAGGCACTGAAGCTTTCTTT.

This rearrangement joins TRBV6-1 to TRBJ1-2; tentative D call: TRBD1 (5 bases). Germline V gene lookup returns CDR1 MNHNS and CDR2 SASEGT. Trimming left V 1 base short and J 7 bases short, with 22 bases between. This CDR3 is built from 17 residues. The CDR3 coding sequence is TGTGCCAGCAGTGAAGGGGGTGCGGGACTAGGGAACCCTGGCTACACCTTC. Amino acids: CASSEGGAGLGNPGYTF.

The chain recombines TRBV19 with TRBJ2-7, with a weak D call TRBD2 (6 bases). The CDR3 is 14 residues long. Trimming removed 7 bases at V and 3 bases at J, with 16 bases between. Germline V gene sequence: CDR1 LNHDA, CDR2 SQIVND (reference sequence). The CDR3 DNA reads TGTGCCAGTACCGTACAGGAGGGCCACTACGAGCAGTACTTC. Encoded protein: CASTVQEGHYEQYF.